Listed here are 18 T cell receptor beta chains from one sample, sequenced in a study of monozygotic twins with inflammatory bowel disease (dated by TCRdb to the late 2010s). The library came from 5' RACE. The data were produced on an Illumina HiSeq 2500. After reprocessing by TCRdb, each CDR3 protein sequence is one entry, and no DNA is given. The sample table includes tens of thousands of distinct CDR3 sequences. The ten top clones hold 6% to 9.5% of the sample. The sample consisted of blood. The origin of the receptors is a human donor with ulcerative colitis or Crohn's disease, or a healthy co-twin of an affected twin (not recorded which).

The chain links TRBV12-3 or TRBV12-4 to TRBJ1-2. The length of the CDR3 is 13 residues. CDR3 sequence reads: CASSLGTDYGYTF.

The chain joins TRBV18 to TRBJ2-5. The CDR3 loop spans 13 amino acids. Germline V gene lookup returns CDR1 KGHSH and CDR2 LQKENI. The CDR3 sequence is CASSPGVVETQYF.

The genes are TRBV4-1 and TRBJ2-7. CDR3 length: 14 amino acids. Germline V gene data show CDR1 as MGHRA and CDR2 as YSYEKL. CDR3 amino acids: CASSQEYVRYEQYF.

The rearrangement joins TRBV5-1 to TRBJ1-6; TCRdb gives TRBD1 as the D gene, but with no DNA this cannot be confirmed. CDR3 length: 18 amino acids. Germline V lookup: CDR1 SGHRS, CDR2 YFSETQ. The CDR3 region is CASSGAETGSSYNSPLHF.

The rearrangement joins TRBV29-1 to TRBJ2-5. This CDR3 is built from 12 residues. Germline values: CDR1 SQVTM, CDR2 ANQGSEA. CDR3 sequence reads: CSVELRVETQYF.

This CDR3 is CASSLSTSANTGELFF. This chain links TRBV5-1 with TRBJ2-2; TCRdb's D call, TRBD2, is unchecked because there is no DNA. The germline V gene encodes CDR1 SGHRS and CDR2 YFSETQ. CDR3 length: 16 residues.

The chain joins TRBV5-6 to TRBJ1-2. The germline gives CDR1 SGHDT, CDR2 YYEEEE. The CDR3 is 13 residues long. This CDR3 is CASSLGGRYGYTF.

The J gene is TRBJ1-2, the V gene TRBV29-1; TCRdb's D gene call, TRBD1, goes unchecked for lack of DNA. The V gene's germline CDR1 is SQVTM and CDR2 ANQGSEA. The CDR3 runs 13 residues. The CDR3 spells CSVEFDRAPGYTF.

This chain joins TRBV19 and TRBJ1-4; checking the TCRdb D call of TRBD1 is not possible without DNA. The CDR3 covers 14 residues. The germline gives CDR1 LNHDA, CDR2 SQIVND (reference sequence). This CDR3 is CASSFGTKNEKLFF.

The rearrangement links TRBV2 to TRBJ1-1; TCRdb proposes TRBD1, but this gene call is untestable without DNA. This CDR3 spans 12 amino acids. In germline, CDR1 is SNHLY, CDR2 FYNNEI. This CDR3 reads CASTPVRGEAFF.

This rearrangement joins TRBV7-2 to TRBJ1-2; the TCRdb call, TRBD1, lacks DNA for checking. The CDR3 runs to 12 residues. Per germline, CDR1 SGHTA and CDR2 FQGNSA. The chain's CDR3 is CASSPRTSDYTF.

This rearrangement joins TRBV18 to TRBJ2-7; lacking DNA, the TRBD1 call made by TCRdb goes unchecked. Germline V gene lookup returns CDR1 KGHSH and CDR2 LQKENI. The CDR3 is 13 amino acids. The CDR3 loop reads CASSRDIRYEQYF.

The chain couples TRBV7-2 to TRBJ1-4; TCRdb indicates TRBD1, and absent DNA this call remains unverified. This CDR3 has 16 residues. Germline CDR1 is SGHTA and CDR2 is FQGNSA. CDR3 amino acids: CASSFGPTGYSEKLFF.

This chain joins TRBV5-1 and TRBJ2-4; the TRBD1 assignment by TCRdb is unverifiable without DNA. The length of the CDR3 is 18 residues. Germline CDR1 and CDR2: SGHRS and YFSETQ. The CDR3 reads CASSLEGSGLTSKNIQYF.

V is TRBV7-2 and J is TRBJ1-1; the D call from TCRdb, TRBD1, cannot be confirmed without DNA. This CDR3 has 14 amino acids. CDR1 and CDR2 (germline): SGHTA, FQGNSA. The CDR3 sequence is CASSFRTGPPEAFF.

The rearrangement joins TRBV12-3 or TRBV12-4 to TRBJ1-4. The CDR3 is 15 residues long. CDR3 sequence reads: CASSPSRFSNEKLFF.

The rearrangement joins TRBV19 to TRBJ2-5; lacking DNA, the TRBD1 call made by TCRdb goes unchecked. The CDR3 contains 15 residues. In germline, CDR1 is LNHDA, CDR2 SQIVND (reference sequence). Here the CDR3 reads CASSIAGTATETQYF.

The genes are TRBV11-2 and TRBJ1-2; TCRdb's D call of TRBD1 is untestable without DNA. The CDR3 spans 15 residues. Germline V gives CDR1 SGHAT, CDR2 FQNNGV. CDR3 loop: CASSLDRRTGDGYTF.